Only a few counts were recorded for the clone carrying this T cell receptor (beta chain). Its antigen is unknown. The data derive from a study of T-cell memory formation after mild COVID-19. Study-wide results and caveats: Cross-reactive memory appears to have joined, as suggested by some responding clones showing up in pre-infection memory. Day 15 to 85 contractors were CD4/CD8 balanced; later expanders leaned CD4+.

TCRdb re-analysed the 5' RACE reads in MiXCR, keeping a single row per CDR3 protein. The repertoire includes under 550,000 distinct CDR3 sequences, roughly 20% of them detected once, and roughly an eighth sits in the top ten. This TCR derives from an adult woman who had mild COVID-19 (a few samples of this study predate the infection). Cell type and time point are not known. Sequencing input: PBMCs or a T cell subset sorted from them (not recorded which).

The DNA of the CDR3 is TGTGCCAGCAGCATCTTTTCTAGGCATGCGAACACCGGGGAGCTGTTTTTT. This translates into CASSIFSRHANTGELFF. The chain combines TRBV13 with TRBJ2-2; D unclear. CDR3 size: 17 residues. V shed 5 bases and J shed 0 bases, with 16 bases lying between them. CDR1 and CDR2 (germline): PRHDT, FYEKMQ (reference sequence).